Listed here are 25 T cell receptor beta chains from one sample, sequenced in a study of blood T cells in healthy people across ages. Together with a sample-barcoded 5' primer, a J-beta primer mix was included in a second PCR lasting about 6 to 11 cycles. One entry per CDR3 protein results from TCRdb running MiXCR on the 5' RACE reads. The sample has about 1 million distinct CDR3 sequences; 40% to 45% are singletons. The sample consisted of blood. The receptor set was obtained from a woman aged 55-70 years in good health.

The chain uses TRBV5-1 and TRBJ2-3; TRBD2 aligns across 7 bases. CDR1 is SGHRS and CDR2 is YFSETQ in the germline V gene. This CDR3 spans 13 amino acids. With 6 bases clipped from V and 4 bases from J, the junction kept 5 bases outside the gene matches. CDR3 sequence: CASMIGGADTQYF. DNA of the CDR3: TGCGCCAGCATGATTGGGGGGGCAGATACGCAGTATTTT.

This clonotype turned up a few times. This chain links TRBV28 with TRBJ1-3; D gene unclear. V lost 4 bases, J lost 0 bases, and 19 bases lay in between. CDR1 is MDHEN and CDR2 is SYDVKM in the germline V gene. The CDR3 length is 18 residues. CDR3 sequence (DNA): TGTGCCAGCAGTTCCTCCCCGGGCAGTAAGAGCTCTGGAAACACCATATATTTT. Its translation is CASSSSPGSKSSGNTIYF.

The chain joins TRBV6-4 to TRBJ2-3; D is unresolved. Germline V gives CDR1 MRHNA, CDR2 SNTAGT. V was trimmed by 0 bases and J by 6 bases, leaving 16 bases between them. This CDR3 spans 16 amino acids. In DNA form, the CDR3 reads TGTGCCAGCAGTGACTCGGCCAGCCCAGAATGGGATACGCAGTATTTT. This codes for CASSDSASPEWDTQYF.

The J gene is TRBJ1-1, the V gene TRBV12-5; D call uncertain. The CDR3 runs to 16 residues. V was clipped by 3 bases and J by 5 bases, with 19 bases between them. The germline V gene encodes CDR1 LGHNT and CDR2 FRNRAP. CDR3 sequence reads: CASGFRAPQWRTEAFF. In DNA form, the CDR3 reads TGTGCTAGTGGTTTCCGGGCGCCCCAATGGAGAACTGAAGCTTTCTTT. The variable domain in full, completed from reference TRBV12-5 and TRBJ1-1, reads DARVTQTPRHKVTEMGQEVTMRCQPILGHNTVFWYRQTMMQGLELLAYFRNRAPLDDSGMPKDRFSAEMPDATLATLKIQPSEPRDSAVYFCASGFRAPQWRTEAFFGQGTRLTVV.

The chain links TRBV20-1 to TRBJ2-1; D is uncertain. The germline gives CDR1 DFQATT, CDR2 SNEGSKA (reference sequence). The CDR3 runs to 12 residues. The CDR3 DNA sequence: TGCGGTCAGATGACTCATCTCAATGAGCAGTTCTTC. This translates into CGQMTHLNEQFF.

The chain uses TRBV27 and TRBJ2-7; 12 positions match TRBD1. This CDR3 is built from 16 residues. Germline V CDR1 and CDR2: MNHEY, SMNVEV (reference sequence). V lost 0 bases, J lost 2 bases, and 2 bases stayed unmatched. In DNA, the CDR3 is TGTGCCAGCAGTTTATCGGGACAGGGGGCAACCTACGAGCAGTACTTC. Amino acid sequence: CASSLSGQGATYEQYF.

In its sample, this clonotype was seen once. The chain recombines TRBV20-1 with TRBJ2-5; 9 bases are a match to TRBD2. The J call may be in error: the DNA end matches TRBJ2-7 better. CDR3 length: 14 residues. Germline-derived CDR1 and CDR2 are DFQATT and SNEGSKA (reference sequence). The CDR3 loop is CSARSLAGPYEQYF. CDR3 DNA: TGCAGTGCTAGATCGCTAGCGGGACCCTACGAGCAGTACTTC.

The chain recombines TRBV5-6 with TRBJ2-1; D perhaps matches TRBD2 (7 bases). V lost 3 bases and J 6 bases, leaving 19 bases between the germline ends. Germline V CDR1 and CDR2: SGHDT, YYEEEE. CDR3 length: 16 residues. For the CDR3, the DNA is TGTGCCAGCAGCTATTTTGCGGGGGCTGGGGCCAATGAGCAGTTCTTC. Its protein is CASSYFAGAGANEQFF.

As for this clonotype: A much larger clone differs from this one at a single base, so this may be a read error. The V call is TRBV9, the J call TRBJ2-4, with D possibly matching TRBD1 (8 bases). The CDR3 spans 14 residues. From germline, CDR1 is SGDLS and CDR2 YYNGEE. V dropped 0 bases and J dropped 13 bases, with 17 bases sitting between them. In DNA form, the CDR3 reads TGTGCCAGCAGCGTAGTTTACAGGGGGAGGGAGCAGTACTTC. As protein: CASSVVYRGREQYF.

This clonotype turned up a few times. The DNA of the CDR3 is TGCAGTGCTCCTCCCTTAGCGTCGGGGGCGCACAATGAGCAGTTCTTC. It specifies CSAPPLASGAHNEQFF. The chain links TRBV20-1 to TRBJ2-1; D assignment may be TRBD1 or TRBD2 (6 bases each). Trimming cost V 5 bases and J 5 bases, with 22 bases left between them. CDR1 and CDR2 (germline): DFQATT, SNEGSKA (reference sequence). The CDR3 length is 16 residues.

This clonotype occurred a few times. CDR3 in amino acids: CASSEAGEYGEQFF. DNA for the CDR3: TGCGCCAGCAGCGAAGCGGGAGAGTACGGTGAGCAGTTCTTC. V usage is TRBV5-1 and J usage is TRBJ2-1, with 8 bases aligning to TRBD2. CDR1 is SGHRS, CDR2 YFSETQ, per germline. This CDR3 is 14 amino acids long. V lost 4 bases to trimming and J lost 9 bases; unmatched junction nucleotides: 9.

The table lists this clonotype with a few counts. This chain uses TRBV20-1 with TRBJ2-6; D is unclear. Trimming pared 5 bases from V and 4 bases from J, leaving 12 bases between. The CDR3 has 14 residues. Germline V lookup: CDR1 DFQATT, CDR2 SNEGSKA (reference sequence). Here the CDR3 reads CSASSPTGANVLTF. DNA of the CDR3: TGCAGTGCTTCCAGCCCGACAGGGGCCAACGTCCTGACTTTC.

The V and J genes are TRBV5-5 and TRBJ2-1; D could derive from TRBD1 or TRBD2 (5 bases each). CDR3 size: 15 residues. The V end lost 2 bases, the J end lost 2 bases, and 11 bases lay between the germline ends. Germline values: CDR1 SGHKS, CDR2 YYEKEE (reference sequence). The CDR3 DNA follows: TGTGCCAGCAGCTTATGGGGACCCGCCTACAATGAGCAGTTCTTC. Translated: CASSLWGPAYNEQFF.

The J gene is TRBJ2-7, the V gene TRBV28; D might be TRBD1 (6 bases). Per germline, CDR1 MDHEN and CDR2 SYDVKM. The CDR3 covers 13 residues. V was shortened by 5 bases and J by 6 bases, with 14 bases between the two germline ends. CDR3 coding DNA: TGTGCCAGCAGTGTACAGGGTCCGGGCGAGCAGTACTTC. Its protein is CASSVQGPGEQYF.

The CDR3 region is CASSPARGKAYEQYF. CDR3 nucleotide sequence: TGTGCCAGCTCACCAGCCCGGGGGAAAGCCTACGAGCAGTACTTC. The chain carries TRBV18 and TRBJ2-7; D is perhaps TRBD2 (6 bases). Between the trimmed V and J ends, which lost 2 bases and 2 bases, there was a span of 13 bases. Germline CDR1 KGHSH, CDR2 LQKENI. There are 15 residues in the CDR3.

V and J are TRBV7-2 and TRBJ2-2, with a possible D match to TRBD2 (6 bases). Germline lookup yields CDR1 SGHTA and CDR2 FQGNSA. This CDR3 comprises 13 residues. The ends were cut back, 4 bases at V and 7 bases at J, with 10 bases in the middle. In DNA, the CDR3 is TGTGCCAGCAGCTATAAAGCGGGCGGGGAGCTGTTTTTT. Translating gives CASSYKAGGELFF.

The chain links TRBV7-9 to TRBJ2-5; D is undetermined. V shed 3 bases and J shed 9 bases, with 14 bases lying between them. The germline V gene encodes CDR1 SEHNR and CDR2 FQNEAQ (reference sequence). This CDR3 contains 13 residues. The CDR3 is CASSLKGPRAQYF. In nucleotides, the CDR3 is TGTGCCAGCAGCTTGAAGGGCCCTCGGGCCCAGTACTTC. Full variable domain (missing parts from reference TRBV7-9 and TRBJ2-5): DTGVSQNPRHKITKRGQNVTFRCDPISEHNRLYWYRQTLGQGPEFLTYFQNEAQLEKSRLLSDRFSAERPKGSFSTLEIQRTEQGDSAMYLCASSLKGPRAQYFGPGTRLLVL.

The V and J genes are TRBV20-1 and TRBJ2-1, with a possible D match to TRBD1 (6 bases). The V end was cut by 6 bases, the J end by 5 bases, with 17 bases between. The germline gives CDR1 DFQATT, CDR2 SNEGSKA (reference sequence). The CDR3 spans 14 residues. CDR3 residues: CSAPRQGIHNEQFF. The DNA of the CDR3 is TGCAGTGCCCCGAGGCAGGGGATCCACAATGAGCAGTTCTTC.

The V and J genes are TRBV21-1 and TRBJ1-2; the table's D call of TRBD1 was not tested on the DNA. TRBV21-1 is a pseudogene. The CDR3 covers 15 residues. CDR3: CASSRRGAGSYGYTF. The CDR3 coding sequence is TGTGCCAGCAGCCGCAGGGGCGCAGGAAGCTATGGCTACACCTTC.

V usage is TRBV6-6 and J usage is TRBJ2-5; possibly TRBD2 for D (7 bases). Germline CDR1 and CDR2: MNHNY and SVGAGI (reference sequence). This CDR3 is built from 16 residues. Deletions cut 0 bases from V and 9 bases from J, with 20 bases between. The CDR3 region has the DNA TGTGCCAGCAGTTACTCGGGGGCTTGGGGGGGAAGAGCCCAGTACTTC. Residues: CASSYSGAWGGRAQYF.

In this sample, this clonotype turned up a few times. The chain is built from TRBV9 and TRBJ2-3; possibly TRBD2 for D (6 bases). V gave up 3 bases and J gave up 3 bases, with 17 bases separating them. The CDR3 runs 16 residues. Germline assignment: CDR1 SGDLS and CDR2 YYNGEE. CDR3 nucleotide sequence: TGTGCCAGCAGCGCACCCCTGGAGGGTCCTACAGATACGCAGTATTTT. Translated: CASSAPLEGPTDTQYF.

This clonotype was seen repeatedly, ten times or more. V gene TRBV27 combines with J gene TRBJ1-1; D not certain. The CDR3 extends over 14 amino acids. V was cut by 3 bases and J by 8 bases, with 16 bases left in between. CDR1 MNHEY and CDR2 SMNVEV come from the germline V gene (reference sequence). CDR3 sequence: CASSFLPGRHEAFF. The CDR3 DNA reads TGTGCCAGCAGTTTTCTCCCCGGGAGACACGAAGCTTTCTTT.

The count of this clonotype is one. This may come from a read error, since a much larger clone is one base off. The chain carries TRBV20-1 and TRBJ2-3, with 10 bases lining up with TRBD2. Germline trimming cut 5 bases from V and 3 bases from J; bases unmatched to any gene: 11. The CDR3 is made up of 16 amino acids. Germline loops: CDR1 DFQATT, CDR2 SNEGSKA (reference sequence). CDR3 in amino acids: CSADDRSGGVTDTQYF. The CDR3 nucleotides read TGCAGTGCTGACGACCGAAGCGGGGGGGTGACAGATACGCAGTATTTT.

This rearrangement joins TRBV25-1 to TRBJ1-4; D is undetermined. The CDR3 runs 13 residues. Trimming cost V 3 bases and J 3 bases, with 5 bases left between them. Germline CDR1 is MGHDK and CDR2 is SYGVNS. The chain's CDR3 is CASSDGANEKLFF. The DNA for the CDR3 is TGTGCCAGCAGTGATGGGGCTAATGAAAAACTGTTTTTT.

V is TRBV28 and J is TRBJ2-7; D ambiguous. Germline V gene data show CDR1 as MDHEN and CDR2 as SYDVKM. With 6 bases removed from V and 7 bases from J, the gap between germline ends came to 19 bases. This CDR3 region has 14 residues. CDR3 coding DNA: TGTGCCAGCAGCCCTGGGATACTCATGGGAGAGCAGTACTTC. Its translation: CASSPGILMGEQYF.